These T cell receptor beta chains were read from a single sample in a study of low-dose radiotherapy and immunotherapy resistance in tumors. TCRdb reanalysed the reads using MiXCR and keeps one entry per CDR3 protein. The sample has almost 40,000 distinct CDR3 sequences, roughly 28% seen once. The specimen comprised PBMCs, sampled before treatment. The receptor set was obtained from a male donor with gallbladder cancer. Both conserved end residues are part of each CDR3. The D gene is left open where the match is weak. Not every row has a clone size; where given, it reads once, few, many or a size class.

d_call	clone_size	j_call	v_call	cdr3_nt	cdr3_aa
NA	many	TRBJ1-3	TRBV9	TGTGCCAGCAGCTTATCAGGGGTGGACGGAAACACCATATATTTT	CASSLSGVDGNTIYF
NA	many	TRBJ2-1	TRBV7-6	TGTGCCAGCAGCTATGGCGGAAGATGGGACAATGAGCAGTTCTTC	CASSYGGRWDNEQFF
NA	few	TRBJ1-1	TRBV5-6	TGTGCCAGCAGCTTGAGGTTGGTGAACACTGAAGCTTTCTTT	CASSLRLVNTEAFF
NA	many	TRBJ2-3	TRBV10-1	TGCGCCAGCGGGCCCCATCAGGGAGATACGCAGTATTTT	CASGPHQGDTQYF
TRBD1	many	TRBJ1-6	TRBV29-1	TGCAGCGTCGCGGCGGGGACAGACAATTCACCCCTCCACTTT	CSVAAGTDNSPLHF
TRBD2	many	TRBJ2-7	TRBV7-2	TGTGCCAGCAGCCGAGCGGGGAACTACGAGCAGTACTTC	CASSRAGNYEQYF
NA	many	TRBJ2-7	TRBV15	TGTGCCACCAGCAGAGATTATCAGGAGATCTACGAGCAGTACTTC	CATSRDYQEIYEQYF
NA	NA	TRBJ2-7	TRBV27	TGTGCCAGCAGTCCCCGATGGGTGGGTAGCGAGCAGTACTTC	CASSPRWVGSEQYF
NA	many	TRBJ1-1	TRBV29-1	TGCAGCGTCCCGGGACGGACAAACACTGAAGCTTTCTTT	CSVPGRTNTEAFF
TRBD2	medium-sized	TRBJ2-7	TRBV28	TGTGCCAGCAGTTTGTCGACTAGCGGCGCCTACGAGCAGTACTTC	CASSLSTSGAYEQYF
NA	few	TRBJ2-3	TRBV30	TGTGCCTGGCGCCTGAGCGGGAGCACAGATACGCAGTATTTT	CAWRLSGSTDTQYF
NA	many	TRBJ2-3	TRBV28	TGTGCCAGCAGTCCACCCTCCGGGGGAGCAGATACGCAGTATTTT	CASSPPSGGADTQYF
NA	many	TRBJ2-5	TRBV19	TGTGCCAGTAGCTACAGACCGGGACTTGTGGAGACCCAGTACTTC	CASSYRPGLVETQYF
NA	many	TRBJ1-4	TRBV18	TGTGCCAGCTCACGGAACCTAGGGCAAAATGAAAAACTGTTTTTT	CASSRNLGQNEKLFF
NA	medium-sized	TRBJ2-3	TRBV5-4	TGTGCCAGCAGCGCCCAAGGCGGGACAGATACGCAGTATTTT	CASSAQGGTDTQYF
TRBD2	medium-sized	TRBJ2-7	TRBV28	TGTGCCAGCAGCCGGACTAGCGGGCGAAACGAGCAGTACTTC	CASSRTSGRNEQYF
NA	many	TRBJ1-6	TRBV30	TGTGCCTGGACCGAAAATTCACCCCTCCACTTT	CAWTENSPLHF
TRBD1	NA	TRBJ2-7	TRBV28	TGTGCCAGCAGTCCGATGGCCCGGGACAGGGAAGCCGAGCAGTACTTC	CASSPMARDREAEQYF
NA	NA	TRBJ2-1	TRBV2	TGTGCCAGCAGCCGGGAGGGGGCGCTCGTGAATGAGCAGTTCTTC	CASSREGALVNEQFF